This T cell receptor beta chain comes out of a study of beta chain features in type 1 diabetes. Study conclusions and caveats: Compared to healthy donors, patients appeared to have naive, central memory and Treg TCRB repertoires that were more alike. Short templates might get an advantage during PCR, and this would be equal in patients and controls. TCRB CDR3s from Type 1 diabetes patients were moderately but significantly shorter in all four CD4+ subsets. More deletions and fewer insertions at VDJ junctions were found in patients with type 1 diabetes.

From germline, CDR1 is GTSNPN and CDR2 SVGIG (reference sequence). The CDR3 has 17 amino acids. The V gene end was trimmed by 2 bases and the J gene end by 4 bases; junction bases not matched to a gene: 12. Of the isolated RNA, all was reverse transcribed, and so the sequenced material was expressed TCRB transcripts. Data came from immunoSEQ multiplex PCR; TCRdb stores just in-frame clones and leaves some out. The table shows 300,000 to 400,000 clones, with approximately 12% occurring only once. Every donor provided one heparinised blood draw, which averaged about 116 mL. Concerning this clone: The antigen remains unidentified.

The rearrangement uses TRBV30 and TRBJ1-5, with 9 bases aligning to TRBD1. The sample was naive CD4+ T cells from blood. This TCR came from a woman between 18 and 30 years old with type 1 diabetes. DNA for the CDR3: TGTGCCTGGAGTCCCCCGGGACAGGGAAGGGGTAATCAGCCCCAGCATTTT. Translating gives CAWSPPGQGRGNQPQHF.